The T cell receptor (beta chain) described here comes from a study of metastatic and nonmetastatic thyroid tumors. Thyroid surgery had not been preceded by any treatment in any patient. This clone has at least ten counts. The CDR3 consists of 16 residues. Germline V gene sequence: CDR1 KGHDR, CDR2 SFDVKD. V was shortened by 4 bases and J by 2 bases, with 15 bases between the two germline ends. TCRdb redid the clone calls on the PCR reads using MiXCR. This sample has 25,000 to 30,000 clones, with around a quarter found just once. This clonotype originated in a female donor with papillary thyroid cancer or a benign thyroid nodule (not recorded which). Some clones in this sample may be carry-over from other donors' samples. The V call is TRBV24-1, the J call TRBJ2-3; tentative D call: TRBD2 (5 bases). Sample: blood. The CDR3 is CATSDRNTRDTDTQYF. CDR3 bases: TGTGCCACCAGTGACCGGAACACCCGGGACACAGATACGCAGTATTTT.